This T cell receptor (beta chain) is drawn from a study of identical twins. Whole-study findings and limits: Weaker excess twin sharing was seen among beta out-of-frame sequences.

CDR3 size: 13 residues. The germline V gene has CDR1 SQVTM and CDR2 ANQGSEA. V gave up 6 bases and J gave up 9 bases; unmatched junction bases: 5. TCRdb redid the calling of the 5' RACE reads with MiXCR, one entry per CDR3 protein. The table includes under 800,000 distinct CDR3 sequences, 21% detected once. This clonotype was observed at least ten times. The antigen is not known. This sample also belongs to another study, concerning T cells expressing NK-cell markers.

This TCR was recovered from a woman aged 18 to 35 in good health. The sample taken for sequencing was PBMCs. The V call is TRBV29-1, the J call TRBJ2-1, with 13 bases aligning to TRBD2. CDR3 DNA: TGCAGCGTCGCGGGACTAGCGGGAACTGAGCAGTTCTTC. The encoded protein is CSVAGLAGTEQFF.